The 9 T cell receptor beta chains in this list originate from one sample, sequenced in a study of response to subunit inactivated influenza vaccine. TCRdb independently ran MiXCR on the RT-PCR reads; one entry per CDR3 protein. The sample yields fewer than 800,000 distinct CDR3 sequences, approximately 14% seen once. The sequencing used PBMCs from blood, collected approximately 13 days after vaccination. The receptors here all came from a man between 50 and 59 years old who received an inactivated influenza vaccine.

This clonotype was found a few times. CDR3 nucleotides: TGTGCCAGTCGGACAGGGGGCTTTCTGAACACTGAAGCTTTCTTT. This codes for CASRTGGFLNTEAFF. The genes are TRBV6-2 or TRBV6-3 and TRBJ1-1; 11 nucleotides agree with TRBD1. Germline V gene data show CDR1 as MNHEY and CDR2 as SVGEGT. The CDR3 contains 15 residues. Trimming took 9 bases from V and 0 from J; bases not matched to a gene: 6.

This clonotype was detected a few times. The CDR3 DNA reads as TGTGCCACCAGGCGCAGCGGCACAGATACGCAGTATTTT. Residues: CATRRSGTDTQYF. The V call is TRBV6-1, the J call TRBJ2-3; the D is unclear. Trimming stripped 10 bases from V and 1 base from J, with 12 bases between. The V gene's germline CDR1 is MNHNS and CDR2 SASEGT. The CDR3 has 13 residues.

This clonotype was counted between two and nine times. The rearrangement links TRBV5-1 to TRBJ2-3; D uncertain. V was cut by 2 bases and J by 1 base, with 8 bases left in between. Germline loops: CDR1 SGHRS, CDR2 YFSETQ. There are 14 residues in the CDR3. DNA for the CDR3: TGCGCCAGCAGCTTCGGCTTCGGCACAGATACGCAGTATTTT. It translates to CASSFGFGTDTQYF.

V is TRBV13 and J is TRBJ2-7; either TRBD1 or TRBD2 may fit D (5 bases each). The V end was cut by 4 bases, the J end by 4 bases, with 26 bases between. Germline lookup yields CDR1 PRHDT and CDR2 FYEKMQ (reference sequence). This CDR3 is built from 18 residues. The CDR3, as DNA: TGTGCCAGCAGCTCAACAGGACCTGTAGGGACGGCGTATTACGAGCAGTACTTC. This encodes CASSSTGPVGTAYYEQYF.

This clonotype was seen more than once but under ten times. The chain employs TRBV11-2 and TRBJ2-2, with 7 bases matching TRBD1. V shed 4 bases and J 1 base; nucleotides not matched to a gene: 6. The germline CDR1 and CDR2 sequences are SGHAT and FQNNGV. The CDR3 runs 16 residues. The CDR3 DNA reads TGTGCCAGCAGCTCGAGAAACAGGGGGAACACCGGGGAGCTGTTTTTT. It yields the protein CASSSRNRGNTGELFF.

This clonotype came up once. This chain uses TRBV10-3 with TRBJ2-3; D gene unclear. The DNA end is more similar to TRBJ1-5, so the J call may be wrong. The CDR3 loop spans 14 amino acids. Germline-derived CDR1 and CDR2 are ENHRY and SYGVKD. The CDR3 DNA reads as TGTGCCATCAGTGGGGAGGGTAGCACAGATACGCAGCATTTT. Amino acids: CAISGEGSTDTQHF.

CDR3 nucleotide sequence: TGTGCCAGCAGTTACGGACAACTTACCATAGCCAAAAACATTCAGTACTTC. This translates into CASSYGQLTIAKNIQYF. J is TRBJ2-4 and V is TRBV6-2 or TRBV6-3; possible D gene TRBD1, 5 bases. Per the germline V gene, CDR1 is MNHEY and CDR2 is SVGEGT. Trimming stripped 2 bases from V and 0 bases from J, with 14 bases between. The CDR3 has 17 amino acids.

This clonotype occurred a few times. CDR3 DNA: TGTGCCAGCAGCAAGAGGACTAGCGCCGCCTACGAGCAGTACTTC. This gives the protein CASSKRTSAAYEQYF. The gene calls are TRBV7-2 and TRBJ2-7; 9 bases match TRBD2. J gave up 2 bases and V 5 bases, and 7 bases lay outside the gene matches. This CDR3 has 15 residues. Germline CDR1 reads SGHTA; CDR2 reads FQGNSA.

The chain joins TRBV4-3 to TRBJ2-3; weak D call: TRBD2 (5 bases). V lost 0 bases and J lost 3, with 13 bases in between. This CDR3 region has 16 residues. Germline CDR1 and CDR2: LGHNA and YSLEER. The CDR3 DNA follows: TGCGCCAGCAGCCAAGATCTTGCGGGCCAAACAGATACGCAGTATTTT. It translates to CASSQDLAGQTDTQYF.